The 2 T cell receptor beta chains below were found in one sample sequenced in a study of T cell repertoires in cytomegalovirus infection. These receptors have no identified antigens. MiXCR was run by TCRdb on the reads, yielding one entry per CDR3 protein. The sample contains over 120,000 distinct CDR3 sequences, approximately 30% of which appear only once. The sample in question was CD8+ T cells from cultured PBMCs, obtained from culture after CMV antigen stimulation. The receptors stem from a human donor in good health (CMV status not recorded). Some clones in this sample may be carry-over from other donors' samples.

This chain uses TRBV14 with TRBJ1-1; D is unclear. Per germline, CDR1 SGHDN and CDR2 FVKESK. This CDR3 has 12 amino acids. Trimming took off 4 bases at V and 6 bases at J, with 9 bases between the two ends. CDR3 bases: TGTGCCAGCAGCCCCATTACGTCTGAAGCTTTCTTT. It specifies CASSPITSEAFF.

This clonotype was detected only a few times. The chain uses TRBV7-6 and TRBJ2-1, with TRBD2 matching 9 bases. The V and J ends lost 3 bases and 8 bases, in that order; junction bases with no gene match: 5. Germline CDR1 reads SGHVS; CDR2 reads FNYEAQ. The CDR3 consists of 14 residues. This CDR3 is CASSFGGGAHEQFF. The CDR3 DNA reads TGTGCCAGCAGCTTCGGCGGGGGGGCACATGAGCAGTTCTTC.